This paragraph reports one T cell receptor beta chain. There is no known antigen for this receptor. Base qualities were left out, and no much larger clone turns up one base away. Collaborating institutions collected whole blood in K2EDTA tubes following their own protocols. For TCRbeta analysis, collaborator samples were shipped as frozen whole blood, as isolated PBMCs, or as DNA extracted from either sample type. The data derive from a study of blood T cell repertoires in COVID-19 (dated by TCRdb to the early 2020s). In terms of the full investigation: Samples covering the acute and convalescent phases of COVID-19 were provided by collaborators in the United States, Italy and Spain. The repertoires were released in a freely available public database intended as a resource for research on the immune response to SARS-CoV-2. The prospective study material was composed of cDNA or gDNA derived from T cells, B-cell-depleted T cells, or PBMCs. Deeply sampled blood TCRbeta repertoires from subjects exposed to, actively infected with, or recovered from COVID-19 were included in the dataset. A de-identified subject ID, COVID-19 status, age in years and sex were almost always included in the sample metadata. Samples were obtained from the ongoing ImmuneRACE study (first 160 participants) and from about 1,300 subjects provided by 6 global collaborators. HLA class I and class II types, where available, came from metadata supplied by the sample provider rather than from assay-based typing.

What the study reported, not specific to this receptor: The quantity of clinical and demographic metadata differed by source and by participant and was supplied without curation.

Compared with germline, V lacks 5 bases and J lacks 12 bases; bases without a gene match: 11. Via the germline V gene, CDR1 is MDHEN and CDR2 SYDVKM. The CDR3 sequence holds 13 residues, the cysteine and phenylalanine included. Only the CDR3 DNA stays, 39 bases, in frame from base 1. TCRbeta CDR3 regions were amplified from genomic DNA using the immunoSEQ Assay, a bias-controlled multiplex PCR. As for the authors' bioinformatics: The number of nucleated cells in each sample was estimated by amplification of reference gene primers within the assay. Sequence reads were collapsed and filtered to measure the absolute abundance of every unique TCRbeta CDR3 rearrangement. For each sample, productive Simpson clonality was calculated as the square root of Simpson's diversity index over productive rearrangements. TCRdb mirrors the immuneACCESS table, restricted to in-frame sequences. Some clones are absent from its copies; in checked studies, under half trace to an unresolved V gene, and the reason for the others is unknown. The V and J calls and clone size are taken from that table; D and trimming were inferred from the DNA. The sample profile shows 90,000 to 150,000 clones; around three quarters of them were found once. The ten largest clones represent under 5% of the sample.

Recombination joined TRBV28 with TRBJ2-7; TRBD1 agrees with 9 junctional bases. The receptor was derived from an elderly woman with acute or convalescent COVID-19. The sample comprised peripheral blood. This receptor carries the CDR3 CASSPIGDRVGYF. The sequenced DNA is TGTGCCAGCAGTCCGATAGGGGACAGGGTAGGGTACTTC. Here the CDR3 is joined to the reference TRBV28 and TRBJ2-7 genes, and the full variable domain is: DVKVTQSSRYLVKRTGEKVFLECVQDMDHENMFWYRQDPGLGLRLIYFSYDVKMKEKGDIPEGYSVSREKKERFSLILESASTNQTSMYLCASSPIGDRVGYFGPGTRLTVT.